What follows describes a single T cell receptor (beta chain). Antigen: not known. PCR was performed using 60 Vbeta and 13 Jbeta primers. Sequenced by immunoSEQ multiplex PCR; TCRdb stores in-frame clones only, minus some. This table holds about 150,000 clones, 70% to 90% found once. The CDR3 covers 13 residues. Trimming stripped 6 bases from V and 5 bases from J, with 13 bases between. Germline V gene data show CDR1 as MNHEY and CDR2 as SVGAGI. This sample is part of a study of cytomegalovirus exposure and HLA in healthy donors. Overall study findings and caveats: Indistinguishability led to the exclusion of some V segments, TRBV6-2 and TRBV6-3 included.

The rearrangement links TRBV6-5 to TRBJ1-1, with D maybe TRBD1 (6 bases). The sample comprised PBMCs. The receptor was derived from a woman aged 40 to 50 in good health and CMV-seropositive. The CDR3 region is CASRTGGGTEAFF. The CDR3 DNA reads as TGTGCCAGCAGGACAGGCGGCGGAACTGAAGCTTTCTTT.